There are a few counts of the clone carrying this TCR beta chain. Method: immunoSEQ multiplex PCR; TCRdb's copy keeps in-frame clones and lacks some. The sample lists 70,000 to 85,000 clones, roughly 95% occurring once. Germline V gives CDR1 SNHLY, CDR2 FYNNEI. The CDR3 has 14 amino acids. Trimming took 8 bases from V and 0 from J, leaving 14 bases between them. The sample belongs to a study of technical replicates of blood from several donors. Sequencing used T cells isolated from PBMCs. This TCR was recovered from a human donor in good health. The genes are TRBV2 and TRBJ2-7, with unresolved D. In DNA, the CDR3 is TGTGCCAGCGGCGCGGCACGAAGCTCCTACGAGCAGTACTTC. Protein product: CASGAARSSYEQYF.